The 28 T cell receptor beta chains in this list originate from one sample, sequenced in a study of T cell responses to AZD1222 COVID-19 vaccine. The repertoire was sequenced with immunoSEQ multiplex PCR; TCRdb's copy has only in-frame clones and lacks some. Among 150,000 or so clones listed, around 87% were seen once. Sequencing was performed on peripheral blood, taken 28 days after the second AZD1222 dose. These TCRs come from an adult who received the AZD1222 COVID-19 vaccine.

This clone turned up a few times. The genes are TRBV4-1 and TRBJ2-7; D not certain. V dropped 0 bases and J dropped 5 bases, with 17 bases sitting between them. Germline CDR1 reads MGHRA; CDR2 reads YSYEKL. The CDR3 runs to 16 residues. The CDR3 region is CASSQDVWFEIHEQYF. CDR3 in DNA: TGCGCCAGCAGCCAAGACGTTTGGTTTGAGATCCACGAGCAGTACTTC.

This chain's CDR3 is CASSQTGTAEKLFF. The CDR3 DNA is TGTGCCAGCAGTCAAACCGGGACAGCCGAAAAACTGTTTTTT. The chain couples TRBV28 to TRBJ1-4; TRBD1 aligns across 7 bases. The V segment lost 5 bases and the J segment 8 bases; nucleotides outside the gene matches: 8. Germline V gives CDR1 MDHEN, CDR2 SYDVKM. The CDR3 has 14 residues.

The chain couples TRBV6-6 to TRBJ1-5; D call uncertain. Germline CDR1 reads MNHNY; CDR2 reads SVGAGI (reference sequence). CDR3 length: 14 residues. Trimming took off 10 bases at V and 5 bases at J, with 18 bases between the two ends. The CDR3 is CATQNRVLDQPQHF. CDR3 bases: TGTGCCACCCAAAATAGGGTCCTTGATCAGCCCCAGCATTTT.

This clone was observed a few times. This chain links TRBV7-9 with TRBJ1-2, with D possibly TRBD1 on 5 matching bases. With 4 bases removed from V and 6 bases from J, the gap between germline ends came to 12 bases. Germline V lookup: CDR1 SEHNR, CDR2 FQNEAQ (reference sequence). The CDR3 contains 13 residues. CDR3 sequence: CASSSRVGNGYTF. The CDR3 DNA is TGTGCCAGCAGCTCCAGGGTAGGAAATGGCTACACCTTC.

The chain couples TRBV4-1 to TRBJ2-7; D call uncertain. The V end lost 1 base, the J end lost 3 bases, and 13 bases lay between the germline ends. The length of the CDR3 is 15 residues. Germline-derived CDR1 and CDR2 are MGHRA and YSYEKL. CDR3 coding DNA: TGCGCCAGCAGCCAAGTGGGCCTAAGTCGCTACGAGCAGTACTTC. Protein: CASSQVGLSRYEQYF.

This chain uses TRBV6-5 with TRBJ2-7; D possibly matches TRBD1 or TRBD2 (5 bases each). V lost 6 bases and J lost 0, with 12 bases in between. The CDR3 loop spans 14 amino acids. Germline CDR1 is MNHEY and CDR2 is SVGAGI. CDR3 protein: CASRGTVSSYEQYF. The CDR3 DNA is TGTGCCAGCAGGGGGACGGTGAGCTCCTACGAGCAGTACTTC.

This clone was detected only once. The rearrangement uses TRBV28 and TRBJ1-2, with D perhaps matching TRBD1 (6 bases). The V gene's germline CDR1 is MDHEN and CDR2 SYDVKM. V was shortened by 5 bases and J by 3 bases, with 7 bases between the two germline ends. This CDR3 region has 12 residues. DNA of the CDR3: TGTGCCAGCAGTGGACAGCACTATGGCTACACCTTC. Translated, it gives CASSGQHYGYTF.

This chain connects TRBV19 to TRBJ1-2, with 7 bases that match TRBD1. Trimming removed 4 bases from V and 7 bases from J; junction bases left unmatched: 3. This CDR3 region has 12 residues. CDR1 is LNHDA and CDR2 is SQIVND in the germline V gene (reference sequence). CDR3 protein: CASSTRGAGYTF. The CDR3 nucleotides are TGTGCCAGTAGTACCAGGGGGGCTGGCTACACCTTC.

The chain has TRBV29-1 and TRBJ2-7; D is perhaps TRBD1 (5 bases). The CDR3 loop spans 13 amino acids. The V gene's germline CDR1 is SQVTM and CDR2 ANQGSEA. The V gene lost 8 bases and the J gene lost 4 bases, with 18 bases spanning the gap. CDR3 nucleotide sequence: TGCAGCTTCCTAGGGGCAGCACCTTACGAGCAGTACTTC. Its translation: CSFLGAAPYEQYF.

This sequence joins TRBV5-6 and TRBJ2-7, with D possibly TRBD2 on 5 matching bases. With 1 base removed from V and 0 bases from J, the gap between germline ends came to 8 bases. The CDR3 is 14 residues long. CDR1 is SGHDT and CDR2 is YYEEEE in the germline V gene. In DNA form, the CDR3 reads TGTGCCAGCAGCTTGTTAAGCGGCTCCTACGAGCAGTACTTC. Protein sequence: CASSLLSGSYEQYF.

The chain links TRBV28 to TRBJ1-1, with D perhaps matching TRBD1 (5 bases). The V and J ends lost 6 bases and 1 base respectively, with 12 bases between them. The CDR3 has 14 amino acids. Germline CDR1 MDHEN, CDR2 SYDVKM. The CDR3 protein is CASSLTVPNTEAFF. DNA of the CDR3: TGTGCCAGCAGCCTGACAGTCCCGAACACTGAAGCTTTCTTT. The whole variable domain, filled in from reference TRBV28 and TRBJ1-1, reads DVKVTQSSRYLVKRTGEKVFLECVQDMDHENMFWYRQDPGLGLRLIYFSYDVKMKEKGDIPEGYSVSREKKERFSLILESASTNQTSMYLCASSLTVPNTEAFFGQGTRLTVV.

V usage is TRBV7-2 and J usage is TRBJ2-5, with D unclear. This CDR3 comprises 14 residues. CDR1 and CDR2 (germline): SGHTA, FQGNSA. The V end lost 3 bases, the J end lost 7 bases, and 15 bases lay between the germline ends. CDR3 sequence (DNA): TGTGCCAGCAGCTTCGGAAGAAGCCCAGGGACCCAGTACTTC. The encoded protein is CASSFGRSPGTQYF.

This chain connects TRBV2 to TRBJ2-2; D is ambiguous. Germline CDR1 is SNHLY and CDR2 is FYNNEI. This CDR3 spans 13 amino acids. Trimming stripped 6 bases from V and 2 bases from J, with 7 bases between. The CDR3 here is CASRTDNTGELFF. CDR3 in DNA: TGTGCCAGCAGGACTGATAACACCGGGGAGCTGTTTTTT.

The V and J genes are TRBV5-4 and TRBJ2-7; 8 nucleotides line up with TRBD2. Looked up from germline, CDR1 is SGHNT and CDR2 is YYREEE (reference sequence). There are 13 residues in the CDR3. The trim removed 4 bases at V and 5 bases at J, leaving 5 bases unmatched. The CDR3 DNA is TGTGCCAGCAGCCCCGGACTAGCAGACGAGCAGTACTTC. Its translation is CASSPGLADEQYF.

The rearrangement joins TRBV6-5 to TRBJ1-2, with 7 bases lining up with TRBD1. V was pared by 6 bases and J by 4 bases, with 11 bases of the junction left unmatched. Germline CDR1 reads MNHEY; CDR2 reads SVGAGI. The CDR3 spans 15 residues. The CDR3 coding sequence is TGTGCCAGCAGCCTAGAATGGGACAGTCCCTATGGCTACACCTTC. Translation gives CASSLEWDSPYGYTF.

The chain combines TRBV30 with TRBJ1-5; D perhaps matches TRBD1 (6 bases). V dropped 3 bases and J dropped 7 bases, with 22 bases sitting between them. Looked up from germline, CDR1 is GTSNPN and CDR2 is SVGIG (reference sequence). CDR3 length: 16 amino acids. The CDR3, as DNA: TGTGCCTGGAGCGGTGGGGGCCCCGGGGGGCGGCAGCCCCAGCATTTT. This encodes CAWSGGGPGGRQPQHF.

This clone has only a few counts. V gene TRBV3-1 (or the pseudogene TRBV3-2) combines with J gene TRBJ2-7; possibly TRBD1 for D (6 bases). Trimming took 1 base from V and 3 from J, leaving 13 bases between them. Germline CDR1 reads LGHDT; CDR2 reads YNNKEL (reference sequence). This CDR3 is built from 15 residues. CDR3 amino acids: CASSQVGALHYEQYF. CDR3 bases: TGTGCCAGCAGCCAAGTGGGGGCCCTCCACTACGAGCAGTACTTC.

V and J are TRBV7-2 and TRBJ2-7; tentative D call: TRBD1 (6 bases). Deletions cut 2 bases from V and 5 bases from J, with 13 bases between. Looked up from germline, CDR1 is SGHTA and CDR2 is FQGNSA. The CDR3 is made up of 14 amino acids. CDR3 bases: TGTGCCAGCAGCTTAATTCCCAGGGGAGACGAGCAGTACTTC. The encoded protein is CASSLIPRGDEQYF. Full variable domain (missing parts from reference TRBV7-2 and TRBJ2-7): GAGVSQSPSNKVTEKGKDVELRCDPISGHTALYWYRQSLGQGLEFLIYFQGNSAPDKSGLPSDRFSAERTGGSVSTLTIQRTQQEDSAVYLCASSLIPRGDEQYFGPGTRLTVT.

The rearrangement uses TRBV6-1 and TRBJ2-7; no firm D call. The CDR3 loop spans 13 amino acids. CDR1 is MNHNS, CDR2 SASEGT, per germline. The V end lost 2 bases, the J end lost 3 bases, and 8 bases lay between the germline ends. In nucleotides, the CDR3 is TGTGCCAGCAGTGAATCTGCCTACTACGAGCAGTACTTC. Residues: CASSESAYYEQYF.

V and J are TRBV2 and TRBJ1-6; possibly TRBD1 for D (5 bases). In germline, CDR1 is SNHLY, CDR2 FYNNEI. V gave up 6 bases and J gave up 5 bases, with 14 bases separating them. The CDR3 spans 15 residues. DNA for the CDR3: TGTGCCAGCAGGGGGGATCAGGCCGATAATTCACCCCTCCACTTT. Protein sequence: CASRGDQADNSPLHF.

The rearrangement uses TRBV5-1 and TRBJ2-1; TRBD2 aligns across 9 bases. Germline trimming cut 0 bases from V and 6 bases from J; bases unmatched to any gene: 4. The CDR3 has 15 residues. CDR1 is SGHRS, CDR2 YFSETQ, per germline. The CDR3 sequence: CASSLVAGVVNEQFF. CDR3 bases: TGCGCCAGCAGCTTGGTAGCGGGGGTGGTCAATGAGCAGTTCTTC.

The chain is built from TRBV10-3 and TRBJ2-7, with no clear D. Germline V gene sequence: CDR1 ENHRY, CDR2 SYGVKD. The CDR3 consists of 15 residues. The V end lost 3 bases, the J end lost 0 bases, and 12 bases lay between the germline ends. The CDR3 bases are TGTGCCATCAGTGACGGGCCAGATAGCTCCTACGAGCAGTACTTC. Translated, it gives CAISDGPDSSYEQYF.

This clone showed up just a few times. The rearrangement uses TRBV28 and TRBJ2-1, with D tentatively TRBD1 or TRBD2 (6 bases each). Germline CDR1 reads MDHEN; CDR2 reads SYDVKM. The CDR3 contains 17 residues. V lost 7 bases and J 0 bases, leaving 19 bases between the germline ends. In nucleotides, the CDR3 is TGTGCCAGCATCTCGGGCGGGACAAAAGGCTCCTACAATGAGCAGTTCTTC. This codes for CASISGGTKGSYNEQFF.

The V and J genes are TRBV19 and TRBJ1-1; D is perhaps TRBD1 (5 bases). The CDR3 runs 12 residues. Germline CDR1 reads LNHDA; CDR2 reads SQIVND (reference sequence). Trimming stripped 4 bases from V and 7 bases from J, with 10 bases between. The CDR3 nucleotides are TGTGCCAGTAGTAGGGGCAGGATTGAAGCTTTCTTT. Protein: CASSRGRIEAFF.

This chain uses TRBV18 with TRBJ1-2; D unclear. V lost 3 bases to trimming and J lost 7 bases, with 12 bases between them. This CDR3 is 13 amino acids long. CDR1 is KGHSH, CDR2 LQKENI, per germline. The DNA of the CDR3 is TGTGCCAGCTCACCGCTAGGGAGTGGTGGCTACACCTTC. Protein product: CASSPLGSGGYTF.

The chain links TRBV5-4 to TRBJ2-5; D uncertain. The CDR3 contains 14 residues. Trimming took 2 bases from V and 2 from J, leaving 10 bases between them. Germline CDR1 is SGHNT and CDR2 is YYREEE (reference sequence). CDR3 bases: TGTGCCAGCAGCTTAGCCAGTCTTCAAGAGACCCAGTACTTC. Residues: CASSLASLQETQYF.

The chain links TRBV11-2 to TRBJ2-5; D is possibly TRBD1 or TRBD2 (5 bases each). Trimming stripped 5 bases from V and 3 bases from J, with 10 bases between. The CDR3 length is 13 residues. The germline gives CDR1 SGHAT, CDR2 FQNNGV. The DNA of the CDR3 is TGTGCCAGCAGCCAGGGACGGGAAGAGACCCAGTACTTC. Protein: CASSQGREETQYF. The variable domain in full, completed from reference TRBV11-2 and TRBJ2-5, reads EAGVAQSPRYKIIEKRQSVAFWCNPISGHATLYWYQQILGQGPKLLIQFQNNGVVDDSQLPKDRFSAERLKGVDSTLKIQPAKLEDSAVYLCASSQGREETQYFGPGTRLLVL.

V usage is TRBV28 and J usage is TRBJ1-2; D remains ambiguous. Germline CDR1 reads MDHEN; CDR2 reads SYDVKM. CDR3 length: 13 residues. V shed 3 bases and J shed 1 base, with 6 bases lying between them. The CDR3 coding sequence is TGTGCCAGCAGTTTGGGGATTAACTATGGCTACACCTTC. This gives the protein CASSLGINYGYTF.